This T cell receptor beta chain is from a study of T cells in Graves' hyperthyroidism and ophthalmopathy. In the study overall: Peripheral blood specimens were obtained at initial diagnosis, prior to any treatment. Findings and caveats of the study: From stable hyperthyroidism, ophthalmopathy was set apart by a 13 V-J model.

RNA transcripts were the template for amplifying TCR beta CDR3 regions. A first-round RT-PCR of the TCR CDR3 used the HTBI primer set. One entry per CDR3 protein, called by TCRdb with MiXCR from the multiplex PCR reads. The data show a few hundred thousand distinct CDR3 sequences, with approximately 14% seen just once and more than 30% held by the top ten. Many counts were recorded for this clonotype. What it binds is unknown. In patients aged 18 to 65, hyperthyroidism was newly diagnosed, with duration under 2 months. The receptor was derived from a woman aged 45-60 years with Graves' hyperthyroidism that later progressed to Graves' ophthalmopathy. Sequenced material: blood.

In DNA, the CDR3 is TGCAGCGCGAGAAATCCGGGACAGGGGAGCTATTACAATGAGCAGTTCTTC. This codes for CSARNPGQGSYYNEQFF. The J gene is TRBJ2-1, the V gene TRBV29-1; 10 bases match TRBD1. There are 17 residues in the CDR3. CDR1 and CDR2 from the germline V gene are SQVTM and ANQGSEA. V lost 7 bases to trimming and J lost 4 bases; unmatched junction nucleotides: 16.